The 7 T cell receptor beta chains reported below all come from one sample, sequenced in a study of CD8 T cells in Susac syndrome. Random-hexamer reverse transcription was applied to roughly 0.5 to 1 ug RNA. Each CDR3 protein gets one entry after TCRdb re-called the immunoSEQ multiplex PCR reads with MiXCR. The sample consists of some 160,000 distinct CDR3 sequences, approximately 94% of them appearing once. The sequencing input was CD4+ T cells from PBMCs. Source of these receptors: a human donor with Susac syndrome.

This clonotype was recorded only once. The V and J genes are TRBV30 and TRBJ1-3; D gene uncertain. The V end was cut by 5 bases, the J end by 6 bases, with 17 bases between. Germline V CDR1 and CDR2: GTSNPN, SVGIG (reference sequence). The CDR3 length is 14 residues. CDR3 protein: CAWQLNSQANTIYF. The CDR3 DNA reads TGTGCCTGGCAGCTCAATTCGCAGGCAAACACCATATATTTT. Based on the CDR3 plus reference TRBV30 and TRBJ1-3, the full variable domain is SQTIHQWPATLVQPVGSPLSLECTVEGTSNPNLYWYRQAAGRGLQLLFYSVGIGQISSEVPQNLSASRPQDRQFILSSKKLLLSDSGFYLCAWQLNSQANTIYFGEGSWLTVV.

This chain links TRBV2 with TRBJ1-2; TRBD1 agrees at 7 bases. The CDR3 runs 14 residues. V gave up 6 bases and J gave up 6 bases; unmatched junction bases: 10. Germline V gene sequence: CDR1 SNHLY, CDR2 FYNNEI. As DNA, the CDR3 is TGTGCCAGCAGACAAAAATTGACAGGGAATGGCTACACCTTC. The encoded protein is CASRQKLTGNGYTF. Variable domain in full (rest from reference TRBV2 and TRBJ1-2): EPEVTQTPSHQVTQMGQEVILRCVPISNHLYFYWYRQILGQKVEFLVSFYNNEISEKSEIFDDQFSVERPDGSNFTLKIRSTKLEDSAMYFCASRQKLTGNGYTFGSGTRLTVV.

Worth noting for this clonotype: The CDR3 carries no conserved terminal phenylalanine or tryptophan, so it likely arises from a read error. The DNA is omitted, as the CDR3 cannot be located on it reliably, and the CDR3 follows TCRdb's listing. The J gene is TRBJ2-7, the V gene TRBV12-3 or TRBV12-4; the D call in the table, TRBD2, was not verified against the DNA. Ends included, the CDR3 has 13 residues. The CDR3 protein is CASSPSGAGGPYL.

This sequence joins TRBV20-1 and TRBJ2-7, with TRBD1 matching over 9 bases. CDR1 and CDR2 from the germline V gene are DFQATT and SNEGSKA (reference sequence). This CDR3 is 11 amino acids long. The junction had 0 bases not matched to a gene; V was cut back by 6 bases and J by 3 bases. CDR3 bases: TGCAGTGCGGGACAGGGCTACGAGCAGTACTTC. Its protein product is CSAGQGYEQYF.

The chain joins TRBV30 to TRBJ1-3; D is ambiguous. Per the germline V gene, CDR1 is GTSNPN and CDR2 is SVGIG (reference sequence). The V and J ends lost 1 base and 0 bases respectively, with 7 bases between them. The CDR3 is made up of 14 amino acids. This CDR3 is CAWSADFSGNTIYF. The CDR3 nucleotides read TGTGCCTGGAGTGCTGATTTCTCTGGAAACACCATATATTTT.

This rearrangement joins TRBV27 to TRBJ1-6; the D gene is possibly TRBD1 (5 bases). CDR3 size: 16 residues. The V end was cut by 4 bases, the J end by 8 bases, with 18 bases between. Germline V CDR1 and CDR2: MNHEY, SMNVEV (reference sequence). In DNA form, the CDR3 reads TGTGCCAGCAGTTGGGGGAGTCCCCGCGCTTATTCACCCCTCCACTTT. It specifies CASSWGSPRAYSPLHF.

The chain links TRBV12-3 or TRBV12-4 to TRBJ2-7; unclear D gene. The CDR3 loop spans 14 amino acids. V dropped 5 bases and J dropped 2 bases, with 13 bases sitting between them. CDR3 in DNA: TGTGCCAGCAGTCTCCTAGTAGCCGCCTACGAGCAGTACTTC. This translates into CASSLLVAAYEQYF.